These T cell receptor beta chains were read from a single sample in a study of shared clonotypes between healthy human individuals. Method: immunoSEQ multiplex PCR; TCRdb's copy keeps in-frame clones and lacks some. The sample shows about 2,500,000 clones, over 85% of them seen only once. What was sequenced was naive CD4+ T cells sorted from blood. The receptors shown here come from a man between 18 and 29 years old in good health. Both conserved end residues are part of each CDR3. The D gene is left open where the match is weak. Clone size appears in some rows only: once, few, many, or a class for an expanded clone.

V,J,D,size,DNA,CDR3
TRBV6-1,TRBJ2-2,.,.,TGTGCCAGCAGTGAAGCCTGGACATACGACACCGGGGAGCTGTTTTTT,CASSEAWTYDTGELFF
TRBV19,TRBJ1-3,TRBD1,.,TGTGCCAGTAGTGACAGGGGGAGAAGTGGAAACACCATATATTTT,CASSDRGRSGNTIYF
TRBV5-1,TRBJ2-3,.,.,TGCGCCAGCAGCTGGGAAGGGGGGCTCGCAGATACGCAGTATTTT,CASSWEGGLADTQYF
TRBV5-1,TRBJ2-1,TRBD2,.,TGCGCCAGCTCTGTCCAGGCGGGGGGGCAGAATGAGCAGTTCTTC,CASSVQAGGQNEQFF
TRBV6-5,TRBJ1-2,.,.,TGTGCCAGCAGTTACGGACGGACCGATGGCTACACCTTC,CASSYGRTDGYTF
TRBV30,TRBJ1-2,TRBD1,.,TGTGCCTGGAGTGTCGCGGGACAGGGAGCCCTGGGCTATGGCTACACCTTC,CAWSVAGQGALGYGYTF
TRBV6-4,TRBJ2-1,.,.,TGTGCCAGCAGTGAACAGACACCTGGTATTATGTCGGGCTACAATGAGCAGTTCTTC,CASSEQTPGIMSGYNEQFF
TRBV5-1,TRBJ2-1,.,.,TGCGCCAGCAGCTTGTTGACTAGTAGTCCTGATGAGCAGTTCTTC,CASSLLTSSPDEQFF
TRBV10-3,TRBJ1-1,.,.,TGTGCCATCAGTGATGGGGGATTAGGCACTGAAGCTTTCTTT,CAISDGGLGTEAFF
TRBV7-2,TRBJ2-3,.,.,TGTGCCAGCAGCTTAGGAGGGGTTGGCACAGATACGCAGTATTTT,CASSLGGVGTDTQYF
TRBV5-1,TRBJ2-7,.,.,TGCGCCAGCAGCTTCTCCCAGGGAAATACCTACGAGCAGTACTTC,CASSFSQGNTYEQYF
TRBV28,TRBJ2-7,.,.,TGTGCCAGCAGTTTATCTTCGTTTTTGCGGCTTACCGACTACGAGCAGTACTTC,CASSLSSFLRLTDYEQYF
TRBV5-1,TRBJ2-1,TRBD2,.,TGCGCCAGCAGCTTGGATGTAGCGGGAGTTAATGAGCAGTTCTTC,CASSLDVAGVNEQFF
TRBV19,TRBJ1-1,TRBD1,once,TGTGCCAGTAGTAACCGGGACAGGGGTTACAGCACTGAAGCTTTCTTT,CASSNRDRGYSTEAFF
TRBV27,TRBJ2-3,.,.,TGTGCCAGCAGTTTTTCAGATACGCAGTATTTT,CASSFSDTQYF
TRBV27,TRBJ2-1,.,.,TGTGCCAGCAGTTTACGCAGGGAGGACAATGAGCAGTTCTTC,CASSLRREDNEQFF
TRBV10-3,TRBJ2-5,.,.,TGTGCCATCAGTGAGCTAGACGGAGAGACCCAGTACTTC,CAISELDGETQYF
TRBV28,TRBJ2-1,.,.,TGTGCCAGCAGCCACACCTACAATGAGCAGTTCTTC,CASSHTYNEQFF
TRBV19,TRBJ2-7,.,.,TGTGCCAGTAGTATTCAGAACAGGGTGGCCTACGAGCAGTACTTC,CASSIQNRVAYEQYF
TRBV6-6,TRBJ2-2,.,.,TGTGCCACCTACCGCGGGTCCCCGAGGGACACCGGGGAGCTGTTTTTT,CATYRGSPRDTGELFF
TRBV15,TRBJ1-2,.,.,TGTGCCACCAGCAGAGGTGAAGGGGATGGCCGCTATGGCTACACCTTC,CATSRGEGDGRYGYTF
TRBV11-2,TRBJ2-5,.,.,TGTGCCAGCAGCTTAGCGTTTGGGGTCCAAGAGACCCAGTACTTC,CASSLAFGVQETQYF
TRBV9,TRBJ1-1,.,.,TGTGCCAGCAGCGTACTTCTCCCCCGGCAGGTTGAAGCTTTCTTT,CASSVLLPRQVEAFF
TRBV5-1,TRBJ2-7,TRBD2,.,TGCGCCAGCAGCCACCCGGGACTAGCGGGGACCTCCTACGAGCAGTACTTC,CASSHPGLAGTSYEQYF
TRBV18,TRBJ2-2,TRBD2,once,TGTGCCAGCTCACCTCGCCAGGTTGGCGGGAGTCGTGGCACCGGGGAGCTGTTTTTT,CASSPRQVGGSRGTGELFF
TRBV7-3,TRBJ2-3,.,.,TGTGCCAGCAGCCCCATGGGCGGGGCGGGCACAGATACGCAGTATTTT,CASSPMGGAGTDTQYF
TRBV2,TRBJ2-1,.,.,TGTGCCAGCAGTGAACCCAGCGTCCATGAGCAGTTCTTC,CASSEPSVHEQFF
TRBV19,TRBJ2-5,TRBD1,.,TGTGCCAGTAGTATAGGGACAGGAGCCACCCCGAAGGAGACCCAGTACTTC,CASSIGTGATPKETQYF
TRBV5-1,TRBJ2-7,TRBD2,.,TGCGCCAGCAGCTTGGTAGGACTAGGATCCTACGAGCAGTACTTC,CASSLVGLGSYEQYF